This T cell receptor beta chain stems from a study of cytomegalovirus exposure and HLA in healthy donors. PCR was performed using 60 Vbeta and 13 Jbeta primers. Only in-frame clones appear in the TCRdb table, and some are missing; sequencing was by immunoSEQ multiplex PCR. The table includes approximately 160,000 clones, around 79% detected once. Healthy individuals who donated bone marrow served as the donors. This receptor was taken from a woman aged 40 to 50 in good health and CMV-seropositive. Sequencing was done on a sample of PBMCs.

As DNA, the CDR3 is TGCGCCAGCAGAGTGGACTACCCTTCTTGGGGGGAGCTGTTTTTT. Protein sequence: CASRVDYPSWGELFF. The chain recombines TRBV5-1 with TRBJ2-2, with D maybe TRBD2 (6 bases). CDR1 is SGHRS, CDR2 YFSETQ, per germline. Trimming removed 5 bases from V and 8 bases from J, with 19 bases in between. The CDR3 runs to 15 residues.